This paragraph reports one T cell receptor beta chain. PCR amplification relied on 60 Vbeta primers (plus 13 Jbeta primers). Profiled with immunoSEQ multiplex PCR; TCRdb holds only in-frame clones, not every one. The table has 100,000 to 150,000 clones, 75% seen once; the top ten hold less than 3%. The data derive from a study of cytomegalovirus exposure and HLA in healthy donors. Germline CDR1 is MDHEN and CDR2 is SYDVKM. This CDR3 has 15 amino acids. J was trimmed by 5 bases and V by 9 bases; bases with no gene match: 15. The TCR comes from a woman between 40 and 50 years old in good health and CMV-seropositive. V is TRBV28 and J is TRBJ2-5, with 7 bases identical to TRBD1. Material: PBMCs. For the CDR3, the DNA is TGTGCCAGTACCTCCTCCACAGGGGTTCTGGAGACCCAGTACTTC. Translating gives CASTSSTGVLETQYF.